The clone carrying this T cell receptor (beta chain) was recorded at least ten times. These data come from a study of regulatory T cells in long-lasting Graves disease. Time point in this sample: newly diagnosed GD, antithyroid drugs for less than 3 months. PBMC-derived RNA was used for the TCR library. Patients with Graves' disease were diagnosed by American Thyroid Association guidelines. Building the TCR beta libraries relied on iRepertoire HTBI primers, and CDR3 regions underwent Arm-PCR. MiXCR, applied by TCRdb to the multiplex PCR reads, yields one record per CDR3 protein. The table records about 440,000 distinct CDR3 sequences, over 15% of them present only once. The sample was also reused in another study, on T cells in Graves' hyperthyroidism and ophthalmopathy.

The sequence was collected from a woman between 18 and 30 years old with Graves disease. This specimen was peripheral blood mononuclear cells (PBMCs), taken at new diagnosis, from a patient treated with antithyroid drugs.

The CDR3 protein is CASSWANAGGMDTQYF. The CDR3 DNA reads TGTGCCAGCAGCTGGGCAAACGCGGGAGGGATGGATACGCAGTATTTT. The chain links TRBV5-5 to TRBJ2-3, with 9 bases matching TRBD2. V lost 3 bases to trimming and J lost 6 bases; unmatched junction nucleotides: 11. The CDR3 loop spans 16 amino acids. Germline V CDR1 and CDR2: SGHKS, YYEKEE (reference sequence).